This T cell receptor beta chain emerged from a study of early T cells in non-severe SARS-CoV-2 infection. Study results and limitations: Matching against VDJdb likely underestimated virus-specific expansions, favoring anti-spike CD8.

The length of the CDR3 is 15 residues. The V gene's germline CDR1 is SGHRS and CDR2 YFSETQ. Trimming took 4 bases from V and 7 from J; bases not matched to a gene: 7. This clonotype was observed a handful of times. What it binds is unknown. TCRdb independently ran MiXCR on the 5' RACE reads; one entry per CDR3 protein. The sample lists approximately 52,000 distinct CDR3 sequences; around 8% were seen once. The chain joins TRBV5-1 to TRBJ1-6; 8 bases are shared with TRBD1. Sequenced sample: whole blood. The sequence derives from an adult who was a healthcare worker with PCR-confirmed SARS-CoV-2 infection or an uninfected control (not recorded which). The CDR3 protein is CASSTRTGSNSPLHF. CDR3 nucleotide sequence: TGCGCCAGCAGCACCAGGACAGGGAGCAATTCACCCCTCCACTTT.